This is a list of T cell receptor beta chains from one sample in a study of radiation and T cells in renal cell carcinoma. Profiling relied on immunoSEQ multiplex PCR, and the TCRdb table lists in-frame clones only, not all of them. Of some 140,000 clones in the sample, roughly 88% were seen once. The starting material was blood, obtained from a patient whose treatment included radiotherapy and nephrectomy. The receptors stem from a woman in her fifties or sixties with renal cell carcinoma. Each CDR3 is given with its conserved first and last residue. Fields, in order: clone size, J gene, V gene, D gene, CDR3 protein, CDR3 DNA. The D gene is left open where the match is weak. Not all rows give a size; the values are once, few, many and, for expanded clones, a class.

NA TRBJ1-2 TRBV18 TRBD1 CASSPGQGNYGYTF TGTGCCAGCTCACCCGGACAGGGGAACTATGGCTACACCTTC
NA TRBJ2-2 TRBV13 TRBD1 CASSLGWTGLGAGELFF TGTGCCAGCAGCTTAGGCTGGACAGGGTTAGGCGCCGGGGAGCTGTTTTTT
once TRBJ2-7 TRBV6-6 NA CASRTQNPVFYEQYF TGTGCCAGCAGGACCCAGAACCCCGTTTTCTACGAGCAGTACTTC
NA TRBJ1-2 TRBV6-1 NA CASSEEGHSAYGYTF TGTGCCAGCAGTGAAGAGGGACATTCGGCCTACGGCTACACCTTC
once TRBJ2-7 TRBV6-6 NA CASLWGHEQYF TGTGCCAGCTTATGGGGACACGAGCAGTACTTC
few TRBJ1-5 TRBV21-1 NA CASSVRHFLQPQHF TGTGCCAGCAGCGTTAGACATTTCCTTCAGCCCCAGCATTTT
NA TRBJ2-3 TRBV7-9 TRBD2 CASSSGLAGGLGPTDTQYF TGTGCCAGCAGCTCCGGACTAGCGGGGGGGCTGGGACCCACAGATACGCAGTATTTT
NA TRBJ1-1 TRBV5-4 TRBD1 CASSQVTGPKVAFF TGCGCCAGCAGCCAAGTGACAGGGCCCAAAGTAGCTTTCTTT
NA TRBJ1-5 TRBV6-1 TRBD1 CASSELGSGGLYSNQPQHF TGTGCCAGCAGTGAATTAGGTTCAGGGGGCCTCTATAGCAATCAGCCCCAGCATTTT
NA TRBJ1-2 TRBV9 NA CASSVDPRPKRGGYTF TGTGCCAGCAGCGTAGACCCTCGCCCGAAACGAGGGGGCTACACCTTC
NA TRBJ1-4 TRBV7-6 NA CASSLVAGTNEKLFF TGTGCCAGCAGCTTAGTAGCCGGGACTAATGAAAAACTGTTTTTT
NA TRBJ2-1 TRBV19 NA CASSRWGNVKGLTGNEQFF TGTGCCAGTAGTAGATGGGGGAATGTGAAGGGGCTTACGGGCAATGAGCAGTTCTTC
once TRBJ1-1 TRBV6-5 NA CASSYDGDTEAFF TGTGCCAGCAGTTACGATGGGGACACTGAAGCTTTCTTT